This T cell receptor (beta chain) originates from a study of cytomegalovirus exposure and HLA in healthy donors (dated by TCRdb to about 2017). For context, the study as a whole: In an earlier analysis of about 560 of the donors, 250 to 300 Gb of sequence data and 90 million to 120 million unique TCR beta sequences from about 190 million T cells were reported. An early release covering 500 to 750 HLA-typed donors comprised approximately 300 gigabases of sequencing data and approximately 80 million unique TCR sequences. Of the roughly 420 genotyped donors, more than 75% were placed in the genetic ancestry cluster associated with self-reported Caucasian donors. The aim of the study was to test whether cataloging public T cell receptors could identify signatures of past pathogen exposure. Using immunosequencing, the study profiled T cell repertoires from 666 subjects and related those repertoires to cytomegalovirus serostatus. In addition to the first cohort of roughly 700 subjects, a separate validation cohort of 120 different subjects was used. The study combined high-throughput TCR immunosequencing, statistical association of individual TCRs with disease status, and machine learning to predict cytomegalovirus infection status. In a later analysis, previously published TCR beta repertoires from 600 to 850 donors were re-analyzed and high-resolution HLA genotyping was added so that TCR occurrence patterns could be studied. The later analysis used no new phenotypic data to find candidate immune exposures, relying instead on TCR beta sequences and their occurrence across donors. In an earlier analysis of a few hundred of the donors, high-throughput TCR beta sequencing was used to judge whether each TCR beta V gene segment behaved as functional or pseudogenic. Donor age, sex, ethnicity and CMV serostatus were collected together with the repertoire data. In a later genetic analysis, genome-wide SNP genotypes for about three fifths of the roughly 670 donors were used, and that subset was treated as a discovery cohort. All discovery cohort repertoires had been generated using a single sequencing platform. HLA typing covered class I and class II loci at four-digit resolution. The number of donors typed differed by locus, with 629-630 for A, B, C, DRB1 and DQB1, roughly 550 for DQA1, 600 to 610 for DPA1, and 450 to 480 for DPB1. Four or five DR-DQ haplotypes were handled as single units for association and clustering, since linkage in the cohort was strong. Among some 410 genotyped donors of the cohort, an average of around 250,000 unique TCR beta nucleotide sequences was sequenced per donor, of which about 20% were non-productive. Broader findings and caveats from the paper: For the cohort, immune exposure information was limited to CMV serostatus. An association between a missense DCLRE1C variant and V-gene and J-gene trimming of TCR beta chains was found in a later genetic analysis and replicated in an independent cohort. Presence/absence analyses assumed roughly uniform sequencing depth across donors, an assumption that may not hold. A later analysis found that most CMV-associated TCR beta chains appeared HLA-restricted, with HLA associations seemingly driven largely by CMV exposure. At a false discovery rate of 0.05, a later analysis linked under 20,000 TCR beta sequences to specific HLA alleles. In an earlier analysis of more than 450 of the donors, most TCR beta V segments were observed in productive rearrangements about 90% or about 30% of the time, broadly matching IMGT annotations. The classifier was reported to diagnose cytomegalovirus status with high specificity and sensitivity in both the original cohort and the validation cohort. The earlier analysis of around 600 of the donors excluded 15 to 20 rarely observed V segments, including chromosome 9 orphons, because counts were too low. While some public TCRs were present in many individuals, most TCR sequences turned up only very rarely across donors. In vitro tests confirmed that a few of the cytomegalovirus-associated TCR beta chains recognize cytomegalovirus antigens. In a later analysis, the rate of TCR association differed among HLA loci, with DRB1 alleles having the most associated TCRs and HLA-C alleles having the fewest. Some IMGT-functional V segments, including TRBV6-2 and TRBV6-3, could not be told apart with the 87-base-pair reads, so those segments were excluded. In this cohort, only TCR beta chains were sequenced, and detectable features were limited by the absence of alpha or paired-chain data. The study gave a list of 150 to 200 TCR beta chains associated with cytomegalovirus. A further reported finding was that TCR beta sequences accurately predicted the HLA-A and HLA-B alleles for most subjects in the first cohort. Because some donors lacked HLA typing at each locus, the association tests relied only on the typed subset. A later genetic analysis reported fewer N-insertions in productive TCRs among donors in an Asian-associated ancestry cluster than the roughly 700-donor mean. In a later analysis, HLA-associated TCR beta chains were found to be more clonally expanded and to have lower generation probabilities than equally common non-associated chains. A cluster of highly shared sequence variants was judged likely to be a technical artifact of the sequencing pipeline. When HLA alleles, especially DR and DQ, strongly co-occurred, attributing TCR associations to individual alleles was difficult. The authors suggested that the approach could potentially be generalized to other disease states and immunological phenotypes. In a later analysis, several top co-occurrence clusters were reported to appear linked to parvovirus B19, influenza, CMV and Epstein-Barr virus. Linkage disequilibrium might explain the correlated functional status among segregating V segments, but an unknown experimental factor could not be excluded.

The CDR3 has 15 amino acids, counting the end cysteine and phenylalanine. CDR3 DNA is the only sequence kept; it has 45 bases, read in frame from the first base. V has 5 bases trimmed and J has 2 bases trimmed; junction bases matching no gene number 5. Looking up the germline V gene yields CDR1 MNHNS and CDR2 SASEGT. A remark on this clone: The specificity of this receptor is unknown. No per-base quality is available; no much larger clone lies one base away.

The method behind the library was the immunoSEQ multiplex PCR assay. The multiplex PCR relied on a mix of 60 forward primers for TCR Vbeta segments and 13 reverse primers for TCR Jbeta segments. A multiplex PCR assay on genomic DNA amplified the CDR3 region of rearranged TCR beta genes. On the Illumina HiSeq System, the amplified TCR beta libraries were sequenced as 87-base-pair reads. The paper's data handling went like this. A later analysis counted some 80 million unique TCR beta chains across the 650 to 700 repertoires, and roughly 10 million of these chains were shared by at least two donors. A nearest-neighbor algorithm error-corrected the raw reads and collapsed the reads into unique sequences, merging closely related sequences to remove PCR and sequencing errors. CDR3 sequences were aligned to IMGT reference sequences to assign V, D and J gene segments. For a sequence to be retained, a match of at least six nucleotides was required to both a V gene segment and a J gene segment. A rearrangement was called productive if the CDR3 had no stop codons and remained in frame with V and J, and every other rearrangement was called non-productive. Following IMGT convention, CDR3 was defined as the stretch from the second conserved V-encoded cysteine up to the conserved J-encoded phenylalanine. Sequences without an unambiguous match to a single V gene segment were excluded from the earlier analysis of almost 600 of the donors. An earlier analysis of some 610 of the donors called V segments functional above 56.7% productive rearrangements and segregating when the between-donor standard deviation exceeded 5%. To diagnose cytomegalovirus status from the catalog of TCR beta chain sequences, a statistical classification framework was built. V and J gene assignment, in a later analysis, came from comparing TCR nucleotide sequences with IMGT/GENE-DB human TR gene sequences. The TCRdist pipeline was used in a later analysis to assign CDR3 sequences and most-parsimonious VDJ recombination scenarios. In a later analysis, each TCR beta chain was defined by its CDR3 amino acid sequence together with its V-gene family, and reads lacking a unique V-gene family were excluded. A later analysis removed 592 highly shared, low-generation-probability nucleotide sequences to deal with suspected cross-contamination and a sequencing artifact. In a later analysis, a clonal expansion index was calculated for each public chain from normalized within-repertoire ranks of inferred template counts. Generation probabilities in a later analysis came from a VDJ recombination model fitted to out-of-frame rearrangements, and those results were checked against IGoR. A later analysis scored TCR-TCR, TCR-HLA and TCR-CMV co-occurrence with hypergeometric tests, applying a repertoire-size bias correction to TCR pairs. False discovery rates were estimated in a later analysis by permuting HLA or CMV assignments 20 times. A later analysis grouped co-occurring TCRs with DBSCAN, adding TCRdist sequence similarity when clustering within HLA-allele-positive subsets. Repertoires with fewer than 30,000 or more than 120,000 public chains, plus five repertoires with anomalous nucleotide sharing, were excluded from co-occurrence clustering. TCRdb obtained this table from immuneACCESS and retained in-frame rearrangements with V and J assigned. These tables miss some clones; where compared with another copy, unresolved V genes account for less than half of the shortfall, and the remainder is unexplained. V, J and clone size reflect that table, while D and trimming were determined from the DNA. A total of 75,000 to 85,000 clones appear in this sample, 80% of them only once. In total, the top ten clones hold approximately 1% of the sample.

The cohort consisted of 666 healthy bone marrow donors. All cohort members were sampled while nominally healthy, although unrecorded immune exposures were likely present. The donor tested CMV seronegative and was one of the 352 seronegative cohort members. Each donor provided a peripheral blood sample, and peripheral blood mononuclear cells were used for TCR beta sequencing. Genomic DNA extraction from the blood cell samples was performed with the Qiagen DNeasy Blood Extraction Kit. The chain links TRBV6-1 with TRBJ2-3; TRBD1 agrees with 9 junctional bases. This TCR came from a male donor in good health and CMV-seronegative. Sequenced sample: PBMCs. The CDR3: CASSWSQGATDTQYF. The DNA is as follows: TGTGCCAGCAGTTGGTCACAGGGGGCCACAGATACGCAGTATTTT.